Included here is one TCR beta chain sequence, with context. CDR1 is SGHRS and CDR2 is YFSETQ in the germline V gene. CDR3 length equals 14 residues. Trimming took 4 bases from V and 2 from J, leaving 9 bases between them. The data stem from a study of OX40 agonist ivuxolimab in advanced cancers. About the research overall: Three individuals attained partial responses, comprising one hepatocellular carcinoma case and two cutaneous melanoma cases.

Measured with immunoSEQ multiplex PCR; TCRdb has only the in-frame clones, and not every one. The sample has approximately 22,000 clones, over 80% seen once. This receptor was taken from an adult with an advanced solid tumor such as melanoma, head and neck, liver or kidney cancer. The source was CD4+ or CD8+ T cells sorted from blood, collected in a trial of the OX40 agonist ivuxolimab. This rearrangement joins TRBV5-1 to TRBJ2-2; D perhaps matches TRBD1 (6 bases). The CDR3 region is CASSIQGNTGELFF. The CDR3 DNA reads TGCGCCAGCAGCATACAGGGAAACACCGGGGAGCTGTTTTTT.